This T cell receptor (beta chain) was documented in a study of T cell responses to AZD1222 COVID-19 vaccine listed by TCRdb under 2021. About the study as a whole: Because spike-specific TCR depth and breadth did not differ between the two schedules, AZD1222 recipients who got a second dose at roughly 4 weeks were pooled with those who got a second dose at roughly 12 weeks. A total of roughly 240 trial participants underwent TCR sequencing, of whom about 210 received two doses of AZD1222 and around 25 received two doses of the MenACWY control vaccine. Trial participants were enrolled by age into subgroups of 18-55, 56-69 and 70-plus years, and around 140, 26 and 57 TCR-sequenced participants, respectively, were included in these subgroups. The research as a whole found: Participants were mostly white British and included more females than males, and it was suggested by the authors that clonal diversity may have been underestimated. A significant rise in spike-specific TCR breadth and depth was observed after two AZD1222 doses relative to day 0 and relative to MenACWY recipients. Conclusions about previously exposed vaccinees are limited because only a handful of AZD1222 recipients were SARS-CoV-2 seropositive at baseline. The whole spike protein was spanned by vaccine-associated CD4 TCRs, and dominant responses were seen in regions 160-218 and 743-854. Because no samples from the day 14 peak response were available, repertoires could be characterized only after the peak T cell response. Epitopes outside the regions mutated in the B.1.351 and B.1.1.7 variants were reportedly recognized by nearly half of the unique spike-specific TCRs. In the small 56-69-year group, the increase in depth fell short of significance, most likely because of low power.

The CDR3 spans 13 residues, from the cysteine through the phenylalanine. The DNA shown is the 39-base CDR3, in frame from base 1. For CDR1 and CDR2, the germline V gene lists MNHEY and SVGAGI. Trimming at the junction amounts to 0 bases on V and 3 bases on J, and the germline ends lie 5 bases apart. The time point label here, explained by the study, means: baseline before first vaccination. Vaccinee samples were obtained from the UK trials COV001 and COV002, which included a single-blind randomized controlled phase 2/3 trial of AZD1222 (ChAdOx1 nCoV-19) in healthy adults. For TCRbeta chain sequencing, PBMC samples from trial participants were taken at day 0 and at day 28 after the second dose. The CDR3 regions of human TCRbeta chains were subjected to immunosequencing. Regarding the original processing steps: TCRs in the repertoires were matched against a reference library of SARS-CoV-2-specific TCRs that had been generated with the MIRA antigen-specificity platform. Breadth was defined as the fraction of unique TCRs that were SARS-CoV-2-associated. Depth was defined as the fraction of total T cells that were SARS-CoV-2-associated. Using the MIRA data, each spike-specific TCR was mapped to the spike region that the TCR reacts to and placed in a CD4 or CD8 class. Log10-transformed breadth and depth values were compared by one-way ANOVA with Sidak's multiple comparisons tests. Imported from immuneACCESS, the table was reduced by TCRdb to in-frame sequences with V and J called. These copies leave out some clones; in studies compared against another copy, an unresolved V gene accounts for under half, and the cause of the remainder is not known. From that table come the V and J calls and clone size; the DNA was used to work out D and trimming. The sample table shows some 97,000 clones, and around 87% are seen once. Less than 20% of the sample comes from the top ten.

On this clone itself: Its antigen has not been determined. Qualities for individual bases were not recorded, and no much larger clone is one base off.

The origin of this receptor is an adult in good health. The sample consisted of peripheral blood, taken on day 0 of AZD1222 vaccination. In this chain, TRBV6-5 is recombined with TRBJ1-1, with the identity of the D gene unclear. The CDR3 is CASSYSRDTEAFF. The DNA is TGTGCCAGCAGTTACTCAAGGGACACTGAAGCTTTCTTT.